This T cell receptor (beta chain) was recorded in a study of blood T cells in healthy people across ages. Findings and caveats of the study: Naive T cell percentage strongly correlated with TCR beta diversity.

A second about 7 to 11 cycle PCR used barcoded and J-beta primers. Each of the samples gave a minimum of 3 million paired-end reads that contained CDR3. TCRdb reprocessed the 5' RACE reads via MiXCR and lists one record per CDR3 protein. There are about 1.6 million distinct CDR3 sequences in the sample; about 35% occur only once, and approximately 10% lies in the top ten. The CDR3 contains 14 residues. Germline CDR1 and CDR2: GTSNPN and SVGIG (reference sequence). With 3 bases removed from V and 1 base from J, the gap between germline ends came to 10 bases. Concerning this clonotype: Its antigen remains unknown.

Sequencing was performed on blood. The receptor was derived from a young woman in good health. The V call is TRBV30, the J call TRBJ2-1, with a weak D call TRBD2 (6 bases). The CDR3 region is CAWSRDFSYNEQFF. CDR3 DNA: TGTGCCTGGAGCCGGGACTTTTCCTACAATGAGCAGTTCTTC.